This TCR beta chain was recorded in a study of blood T cells in healthy people across ages. Combining a sample-barcoded 5' primer with a J-beta primer mix, a second PCR ran for about 6 to 12 cycles. TCRdb reanalysed the 5' RACE reads using MiXCR and keeps one entry per CDR3 protein. The sample has 550,000 to 600,000 distinct CDR3 sequences; about 45% are singletons. Study-wide results and caveats: Naive T cell percentage showed a strong correlation with TCR beta diversity.

In its sample, this clonotype was seen many times. Its specificity is not known. The CDR3 runs to 14 residues. The V end lost 0 bases, the J end lost 8 bases, and 17 bases lay between the germline ends. Per the germline V gene, CDR1 is SQVTM and CDR2 is ANQGSEA. This chain uses TRBV29-1 with TRBJ2-7; D is ambiguous. Input material: blood. The origin of this receptor is a man older than 75 in good health. The CDR3 nucleotides are TGCAGCGTTGAAGAGGGCGTAGGATTAAGTCAGCAGTACTTC. Encoded protein: CSVEEGVGLSQQYF.